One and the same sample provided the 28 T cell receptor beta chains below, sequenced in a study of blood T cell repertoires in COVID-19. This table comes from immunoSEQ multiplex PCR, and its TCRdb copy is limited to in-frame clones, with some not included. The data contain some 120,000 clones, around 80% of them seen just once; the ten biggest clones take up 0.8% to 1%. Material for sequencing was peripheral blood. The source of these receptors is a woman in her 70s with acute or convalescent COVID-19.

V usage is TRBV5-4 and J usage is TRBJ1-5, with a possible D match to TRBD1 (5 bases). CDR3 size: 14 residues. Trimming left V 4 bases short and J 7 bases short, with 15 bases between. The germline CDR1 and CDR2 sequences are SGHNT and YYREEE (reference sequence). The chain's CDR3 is CASSPGGGSQPQHF. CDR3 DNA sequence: TGTGCCAGCAGCCCGGGGGGGGGAAGCCAGCCCCAGCATTTT.

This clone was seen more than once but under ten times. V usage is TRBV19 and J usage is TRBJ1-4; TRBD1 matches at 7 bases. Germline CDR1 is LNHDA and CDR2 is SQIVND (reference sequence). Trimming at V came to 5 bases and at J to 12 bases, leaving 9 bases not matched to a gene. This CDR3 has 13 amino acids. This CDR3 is CASSQGGEFQLFF. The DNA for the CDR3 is TGTGCCAGTAGTCAGGGGGGCGAATTTCAACTGTTTTTT.

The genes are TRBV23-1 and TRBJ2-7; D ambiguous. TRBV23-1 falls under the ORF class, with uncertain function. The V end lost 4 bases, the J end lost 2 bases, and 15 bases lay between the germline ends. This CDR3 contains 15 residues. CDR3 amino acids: CASSPPPAVPYEQYF. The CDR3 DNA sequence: TGCGCCAGCAGTCCACCCCCTGCAGTTCCCTACGAGCAGTACTTC.

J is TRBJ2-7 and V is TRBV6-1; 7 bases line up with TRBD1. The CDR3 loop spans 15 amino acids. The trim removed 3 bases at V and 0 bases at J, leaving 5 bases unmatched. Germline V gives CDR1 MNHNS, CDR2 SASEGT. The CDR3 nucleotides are TGTGCCAGCAGTGATTCCGGGACAGCCTCCTACGAGCAGTACTTC. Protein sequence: CASSDSGTASYEQYF.

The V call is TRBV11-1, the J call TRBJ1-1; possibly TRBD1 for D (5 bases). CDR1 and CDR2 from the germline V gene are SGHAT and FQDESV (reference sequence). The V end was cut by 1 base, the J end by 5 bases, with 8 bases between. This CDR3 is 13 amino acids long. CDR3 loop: CASSLEGQTEAFF. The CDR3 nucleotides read TGTGCCAGCAGCTTAGAGGGGCAGACTGAAGCTTTCTTT. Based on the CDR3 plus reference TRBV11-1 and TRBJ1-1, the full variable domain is EAEVAQSPRYKITEKSQAVAFWCDPISGHATLYWYRQILGQGPELLVQFQDESVVDDSQLPKDRFSAERLKGVDSTLKIQPAELGDSAMYLCASSLEGQTEAFFGQGTRLTVV.

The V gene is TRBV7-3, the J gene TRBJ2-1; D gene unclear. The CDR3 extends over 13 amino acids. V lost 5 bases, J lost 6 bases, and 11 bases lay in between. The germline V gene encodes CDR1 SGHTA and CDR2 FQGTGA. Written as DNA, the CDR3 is TGTGCCAGCAGCCCCTTAGCTCTCAATGAGCAGTTCTTC. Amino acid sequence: CASSPLALNEQFF.

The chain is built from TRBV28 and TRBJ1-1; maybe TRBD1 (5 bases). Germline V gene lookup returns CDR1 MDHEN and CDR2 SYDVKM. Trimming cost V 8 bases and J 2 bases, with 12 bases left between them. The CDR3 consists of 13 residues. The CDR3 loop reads CASQSGFNTEAFF. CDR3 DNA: TGTGCCAGCCAGTCAGGGTTCAACACTGAAGCTTTCTTT.

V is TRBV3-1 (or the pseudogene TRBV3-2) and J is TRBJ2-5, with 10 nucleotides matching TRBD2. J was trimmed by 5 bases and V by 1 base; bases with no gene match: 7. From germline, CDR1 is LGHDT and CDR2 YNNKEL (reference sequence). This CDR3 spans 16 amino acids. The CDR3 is CASSQGSGRSGETQYF. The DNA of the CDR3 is TGTGCCAGCAGCCAAGGTAGCGGGAGGTCGGGGGAGACCCAGTACTTC.

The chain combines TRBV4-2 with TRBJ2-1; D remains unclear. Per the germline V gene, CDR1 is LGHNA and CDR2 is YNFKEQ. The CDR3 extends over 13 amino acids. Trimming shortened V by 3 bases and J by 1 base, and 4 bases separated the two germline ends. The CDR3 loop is CASSQESYNEQFF. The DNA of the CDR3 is TGTGCCAGCAGCCAGGAGTCCTACAATGAGCAGTTCTTC.

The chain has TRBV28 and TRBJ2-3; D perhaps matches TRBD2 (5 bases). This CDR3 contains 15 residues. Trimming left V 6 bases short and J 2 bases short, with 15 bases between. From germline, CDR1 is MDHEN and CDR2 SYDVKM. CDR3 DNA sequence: TGTGCCAGCAGCCAAACCGAGGGCGTCACAGATACGCAGTATTTT. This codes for CASSQTEGVTDTQYF.

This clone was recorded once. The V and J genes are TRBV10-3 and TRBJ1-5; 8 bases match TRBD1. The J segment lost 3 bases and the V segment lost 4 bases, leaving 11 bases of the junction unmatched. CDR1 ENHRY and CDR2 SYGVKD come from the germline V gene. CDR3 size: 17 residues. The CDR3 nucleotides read TGTGCCATCAGTGGGACGGACAGGGCGATACCCAATCAGCCCCAGCATTTT. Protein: CAISGTDRAIPNQPQHF.

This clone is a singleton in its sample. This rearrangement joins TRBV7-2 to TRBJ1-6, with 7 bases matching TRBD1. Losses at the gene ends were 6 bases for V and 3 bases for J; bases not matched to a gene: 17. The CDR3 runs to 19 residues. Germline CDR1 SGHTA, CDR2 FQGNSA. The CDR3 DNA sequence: TGTGCCAGCAGGGTCTACCCGGGACAGACCTCCAACTATAATTCACCCCTCCACTTT. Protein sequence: CASRVYPGQTSNYNSPLHF.

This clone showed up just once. CDR3 nucleotides: TGTGCCAGCAGCTCTAGCGGGGTTAGCACAGATACGCAGTATTTT. Translation: CASSSSGVSTDTQYF. The chain joins TRBV7-3 to TRBJ2-3, with 9 nucleotides matching TRBD2. CDR3 length: 15 amino acids. Trimming took 4 bases from V and 0 from J; bases not matched to a gene: 2. The V gene's germline CDR1 is SGHTA and CDR2 FQGTGA.

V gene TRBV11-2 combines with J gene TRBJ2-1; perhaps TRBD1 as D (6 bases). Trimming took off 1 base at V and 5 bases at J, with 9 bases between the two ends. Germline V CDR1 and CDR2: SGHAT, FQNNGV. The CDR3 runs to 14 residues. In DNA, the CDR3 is TGTGCCAGCAGCTTAGGGGGGCCTAACAATGAGCAGTTCTTC. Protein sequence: CASSLGGPNNEQFF. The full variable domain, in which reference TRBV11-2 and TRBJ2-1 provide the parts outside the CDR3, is EAGVAQSPRYKIIEKRQSVAFWCNPISGHATLYWYQQILGQGPKLLIQFQNNGVVDDSQLPKDRFSAERLKGVDSTLKIQPAKLEDSAVYLCASSLGGPNNEQFFGPGTRLTVL.

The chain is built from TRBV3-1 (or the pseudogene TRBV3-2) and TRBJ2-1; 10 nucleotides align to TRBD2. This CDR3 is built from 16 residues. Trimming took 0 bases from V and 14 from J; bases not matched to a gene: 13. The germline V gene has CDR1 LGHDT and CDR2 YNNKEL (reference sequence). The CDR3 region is CASSQDHSGGATGKFF. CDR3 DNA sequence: TGTGCCAGCAGCCAAGATCACAGCGGGGGGGCCACAGGGAAGTTCTTC.

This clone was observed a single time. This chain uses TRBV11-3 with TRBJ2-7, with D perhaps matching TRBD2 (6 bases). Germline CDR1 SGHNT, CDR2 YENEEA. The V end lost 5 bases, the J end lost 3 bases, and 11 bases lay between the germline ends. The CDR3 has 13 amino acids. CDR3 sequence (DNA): TGTGCCAGCAGCCGCGGGGATATCTACGAGCAGTACTTC. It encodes CASSRGDIYEQYF.

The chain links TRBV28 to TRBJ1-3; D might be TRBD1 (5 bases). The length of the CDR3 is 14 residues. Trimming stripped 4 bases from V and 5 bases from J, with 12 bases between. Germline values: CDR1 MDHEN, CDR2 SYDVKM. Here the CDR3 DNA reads TGTGCCAGCAGTTCCGGGACTCTCCGAAACACCATATATTTT. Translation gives CASSSGTLRNTIYF.

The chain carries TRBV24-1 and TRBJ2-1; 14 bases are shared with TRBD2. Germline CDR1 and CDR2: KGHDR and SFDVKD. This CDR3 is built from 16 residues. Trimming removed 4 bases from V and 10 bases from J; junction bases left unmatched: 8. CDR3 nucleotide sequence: TGTGCCACCAGTGAGCGGGGGACTAGCGGGAGTTGGGAGCAGTTCTTC. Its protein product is CATSERGTSGSWEQFF.

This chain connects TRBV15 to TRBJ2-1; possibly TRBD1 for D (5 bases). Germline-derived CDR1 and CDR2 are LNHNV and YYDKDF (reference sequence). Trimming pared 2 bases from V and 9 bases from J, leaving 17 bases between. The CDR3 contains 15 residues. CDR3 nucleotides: TGTGCCACCAGCAGAAACAAGGCAGGGATGGGTGAGCAGTTCTTC. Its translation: CATSRNKAGMGEQFF.

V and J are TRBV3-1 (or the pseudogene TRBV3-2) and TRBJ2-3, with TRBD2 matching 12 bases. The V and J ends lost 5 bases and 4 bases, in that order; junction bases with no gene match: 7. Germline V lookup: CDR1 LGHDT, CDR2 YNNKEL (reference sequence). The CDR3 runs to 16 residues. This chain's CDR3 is CASSFQLAGGADTQYF. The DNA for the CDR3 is TGTGCCAGCAGCTTTCAACTAGCGGGAGGAGCAGATACGCAGTATTTT.

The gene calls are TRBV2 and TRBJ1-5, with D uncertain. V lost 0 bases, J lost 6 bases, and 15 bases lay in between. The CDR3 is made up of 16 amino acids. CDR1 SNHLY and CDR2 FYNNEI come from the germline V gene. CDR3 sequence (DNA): TGTGCCAGCAGTGAAGCTGGACTGATTCTTGGTCAGCCCCAGCATTTT. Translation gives CASSEAGLILGQPQHF.

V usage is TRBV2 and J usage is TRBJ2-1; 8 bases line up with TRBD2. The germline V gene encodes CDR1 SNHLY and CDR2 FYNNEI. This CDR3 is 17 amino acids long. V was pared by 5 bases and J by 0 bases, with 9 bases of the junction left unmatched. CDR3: CASSPGLAVNSYNEQFF. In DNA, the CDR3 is TGTGCCAGCAGTCCTGGACTAGCCGTGAACTCCTACAATGAGCAGTTCTTC. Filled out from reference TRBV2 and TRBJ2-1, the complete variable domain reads EPEVTQTPSHQVTQMGQEVILRCVPISNHLYFYWYRQILGQKVEFLVSFYNNEISEKSEIFDDQFSVERPDGSNFTLKIRSTKLEDSAMYFCASSPGLAVNSYNEQFFGPGTRLTVL.

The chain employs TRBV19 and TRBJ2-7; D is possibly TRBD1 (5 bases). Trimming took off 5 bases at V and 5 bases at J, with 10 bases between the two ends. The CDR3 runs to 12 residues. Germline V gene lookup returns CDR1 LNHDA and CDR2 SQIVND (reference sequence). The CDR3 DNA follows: TGTGCCAGTAGTTCGACAGTGGACGAGCAGTACTTC. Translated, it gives CASSSTVDEQYF.

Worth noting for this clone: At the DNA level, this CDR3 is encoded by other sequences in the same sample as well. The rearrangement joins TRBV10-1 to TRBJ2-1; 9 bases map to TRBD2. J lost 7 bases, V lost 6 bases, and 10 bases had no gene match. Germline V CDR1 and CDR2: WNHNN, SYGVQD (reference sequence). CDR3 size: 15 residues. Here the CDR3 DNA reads TGCGCCAGCAGCTCGAGCGGGGGGCCCCCTAATGAGCAGTTCTTC. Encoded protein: CASSSSGGPPNEQFF.

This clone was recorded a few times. CDR3 sequence: CSVTEFVNTEAFF. The CDR3 DNA reads as TGCAGCGTCACTGAGTTCGTGAACACTGAAGCTTTCTTT. The chain uses TRBV29-1 and TRBJ1-1; D gene unclear. V lost 6 bases and J lost 0, with 11 bases in between. Germline-derived CDR1 and CDR2 are SQVTM and ANQGSEA. The CDR3 is 13 residues long.

The CDR3 loop reads CASSRDTSDTEAFF. The CDR3 coding sequence is TGTGCCAGCAGCCGAGACACGTCCGACACTGAAGCTTTCTTT. The chain is built from TRBV9 and TRBJ1-1, with D uncertain. Per the germline V gene, CDR1 is SGDLS and CDR2 is YYNGEE. This CDR3 contains 14 residues. V was shortened by 4 bases and J by 3 bases, with 13 bases between the two germline ends.

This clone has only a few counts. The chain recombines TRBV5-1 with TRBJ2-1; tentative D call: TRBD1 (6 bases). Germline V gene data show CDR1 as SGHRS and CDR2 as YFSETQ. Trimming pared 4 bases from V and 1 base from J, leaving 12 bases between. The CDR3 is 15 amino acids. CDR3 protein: CASSPLQGSYNEQFF. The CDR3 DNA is TGCGCCAGCAGCCCCTTACAGGGTTCCTACAATGAGCAGTTCTTC.

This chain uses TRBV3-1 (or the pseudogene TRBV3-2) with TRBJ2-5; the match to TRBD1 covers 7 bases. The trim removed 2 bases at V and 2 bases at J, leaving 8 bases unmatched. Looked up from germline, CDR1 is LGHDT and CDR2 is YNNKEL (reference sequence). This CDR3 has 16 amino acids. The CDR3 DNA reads TGTGCCAGCAGCCAACGAGGGGGCCCCCTACAAGAGACCCAGTACTTC. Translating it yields CASSQRGGPLQETQYF.